The present TCR delta chain was sequenced within a study of γδ T cells in repeated Plasmodium falciparum infection. This clone was seen only a few times. Its target is not known. TCRdb's protein for this DNA is that of a much larger clone and differs from the translation at residue 3, likely a read error; the protein shown is the DNA translation. TCRdb reprocessed the multiplex PCR reads using CATT. The sample has roughly 90,000 delta-chain clones; 0.98% are singletons. Findings of the study overall: Vgamma9/Vdelta2+ T cells showed a stable polyclonal repertoire with shared TCRgamma sequences. The Malian cohort came from a small rural village of predominantly one ethnic group.

Germline CDR1 TSWWSYY, CDR2 QGS. The CDR3 is made up of 24 amino acids. Vgamma9/Vdelta2+ and Vdelta2-negative gammadelta T cells were flow-sorted from PBMC for bulk sequencing. V is TRDV1 and J is TRDJ1, with TRDD3 matching 12 bases. TCRdb lists no J gene, so it was determined here by aligning the DNA to germline. The clonotype originates from a pool of human donors (malaria-infected and uninfected, not separated). The source material was gamma-delta T cells from blood. CDR3 sequence reads: CAFGATQFLPVLYTGGYLADKLIF. The CDR3 nucleotides read TGTGCTTTTGGGGCTACCCAATTCCTACCGGTCCTTTATACTGGGGGATACCTCGCCGATAAACTCATCTTT.